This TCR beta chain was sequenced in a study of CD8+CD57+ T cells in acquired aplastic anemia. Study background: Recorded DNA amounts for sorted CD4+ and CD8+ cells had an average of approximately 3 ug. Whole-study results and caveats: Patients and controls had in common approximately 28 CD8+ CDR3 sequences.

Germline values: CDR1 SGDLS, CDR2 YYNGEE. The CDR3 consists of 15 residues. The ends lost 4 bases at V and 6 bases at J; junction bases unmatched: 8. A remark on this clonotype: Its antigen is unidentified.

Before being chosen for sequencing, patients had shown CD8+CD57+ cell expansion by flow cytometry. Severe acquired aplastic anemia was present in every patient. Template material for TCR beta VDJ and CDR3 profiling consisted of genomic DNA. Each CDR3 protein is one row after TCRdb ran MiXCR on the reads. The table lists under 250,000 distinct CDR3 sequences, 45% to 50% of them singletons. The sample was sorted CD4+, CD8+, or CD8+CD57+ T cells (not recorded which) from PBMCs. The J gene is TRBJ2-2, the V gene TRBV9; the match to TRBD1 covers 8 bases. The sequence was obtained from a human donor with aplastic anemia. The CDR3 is CASSPRGTGAGELFF. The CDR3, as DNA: TGTGCCAGCAGCCCCCGTGGGACAGGAGCCGGGGAGCTGTTTTTT.